Presented here are 10 T cell receptor beta chains from one specimen sequenced in a study of OX40 agonist ivuxolimab in advanced cancers. Profiled with immunoSEQ multiplex PCR; TCRdb holds only in-frame clones, not every one. The sample lists some 44,000 clones, approximately 80% occurring once. The input for sequencing was CD4+ or CD8+ T cells sorted from blood, taken in a trial of the OX40 agonist ivuxolimab. The receptor set was obtained from an adult with an advanced solid tumor such as melanoma, head and neck, liver or kidney cancer.

The chain uses TRBV4-3 and TRBJ2-1, with 8 bases lining up with TRBD2. V shed 3 bases, J shed 7 bases, and the junction held 8 bases outside the gene matches. The CDR3 runs to 15 residues. Germline V gene sequence: CDR1 LGHNA, CDR2 YSLEER. In DNA, the CDR3 is TGCGCCAGCAGCCACCGAATAGTAGCGGGAAATGAGCAGTTCTTC. Protein: CASSHRIVAGNEQFF.

This chain connects TRBV5-1 to TRBJ2-5; 7 nucleotides line up with TRBD2. The J call may be faulty, since TRBJ2-7 better matches the DNA end. The CDR3 runs to 12 residues. In germline, CDR1 is SGHRS, CDR2 YFSETQ. The CDR3 bases are TGCGCCAGCAGCTTGCCGGGAGGCGAGCAGTACTTC. Protein: CASSLPGGEQYF.

The genes are TRBV4-1 and TRBJ2-1, with a possible D match to TRBD2 (5 bases). Germline lookup yields CDR1 MGHRA and CDR2 YSYEKL. Trimming stripped 1 base from V and 6 bases from J, with 10 bases between. The CDR3 runs to 14 residues. The CDR3 is CASSQGLEVNEQFF. The CDR3 DNA follows: TGCGCCAGCAGCCAAGGGTTGGAGGTCAATGAGCAGTTCTTC.

The chain has TRBV30 and TRBJ1-3; D is unresolved. Per the germline V gene, CDR1 is GTSNPN and CDR2 is SVGIG (reference sequence). The V end lost 0 bases, the J end lost 7 bases, and 16 bases lay between the germline ends. This CDR3 region has 15 residues. This CDR3 reads CAWSVMGGLGNTIYF. In nucleotides, the CDR3 is TGTGCCTGGAGTGTAATGGGAGGTTTAGGGAACACCATATATTTT.

The CDR3 DNA reads as TGTGCCAGCACCCGGGACTCTGGGGCCAACGTCCTGACTTTC. Translated, it gives CASTRDSGANVLTF. The chain joins TRBV4-2 to TRBJ2-6; possible D gene TRBD2, 5 bases. The germline V and J ends were trimmed by 7 bases and 0 bases, with 7 bases remaining between them. Germline V lookup: CDR1 LGHNA, CDR2 YNFKEQ. The CDR3 totals 14 residues.

The genes are TRBV28 and TRBJ1-2, with a tentative D call TRBD1 (5 bases). V gave up 7 bases and J gave up 0 bases, with 12 bases separating them. The CDR3 is made up of 14 amino acids. The germline CDR1 and CDR2 sequences are MDHEN and SYDVKM. The CDR3 DNA reads TGTGCCAGCACCCCCGGGACGGCTAACTATGGCTACACCTTC. Residues: CASTPGTANYGYTF.

The rearrangement uses TRBV9 and TRBJ1-3, with a tentative D call TRBD1 (6 bases). Germline CDR1 is SGDLS and CDR2 is YYNGEE. This CDR3 comprises 14 residues. V lost 5 bases and J lost 9, with 18 bases in between. For the CDR3, the DNA is TGTGCCAGCAGTGAGGCGGGGGGCAGGGGCACCATATATTTT. The encoded protein is CASSEAGGRGTIYF.

The CDR3 sequence is CASSLQGSYNEQFF. The CDR3 DNA reads as TGTGCCAGCAGCTTACAGGGGTCCTACAATGAGCAGTTCTTC. The chain has TRBV7-2 and TRBJ2-1, with a weak D call TRBD1 (6 bases). The ends were cut back, 2 bases at V and 1 base at J, with 6 bases in the middle. There are 14 residues in the CDR3. The germline V gene encodes CDR1 SGHTA and CDR2 FQGNSA.

The chain links TRBV30 to TRBJ1-1; unclear D gene. The CDR3 covers 12 residues. V was pared by 4 bases and J by 1 base, with 7 bases between. Germline CDR1 is GTSNPN and CDR2 is SVGIG (reference sequence). CDR3 loop: CAWTGRNTEAFF. Written as DNA, the CDR3 is TGTGCCTGGACAGGTCGGAACACTGAAGCTTTCTTT.

In this sample, this clone turned up once. The J gene is TRBJ2-2, the V gene TRBV27; 10 bases agree with TRBD2. Germline CDR1 is MNHEY and CDR2 is SMNVEV (reference sequence). V was pared by 7 bases and J by 0 bases, with 8 bases of the junction left unmatched. The CDR3 sequence is 17 residues long. CDR3 protein: CASMPSGSLANTGELFF. The CDR3 nucleotides are TGTGCCAGCATGCCTAGCGGGAGCCTTGCGAACACCGGGGAGCTGTTTTTT.